These T cell receptor beta chains were read from a single sample in a study of cytomegalovirus exposure and HLA in healthy donors. Libraries were prepared by immunoSEQ multiplex PCR; TCRdb keeps only in-frame clonotypes and omits some of them. The repertoire holds about 160,000 clones, with roughly 76% as singletons. The sequenced sample was PBMCs. The receptors shown here come from a woman aged 45-65 years in good health and CMV-seronegative. The CDR3 runs from the conserved cysteine through the conserved F or W. D genes are given only for firm matches. Size is omitted from some rows. Given values are once, few, many or a class for expanded clones.

J,size,D,V,DNA,CDR3
TRBJ2-7,-,TRBD1,TRBV11-2,TGTGCCAGCAGCATGGGACAGCCTGGCGAGCAGTACTTC,CASSMGQPGEQYF
TRBJ2-5,-,TRBD2,TRBV25-1,TGTGCCAGCAGTGATAGCGGGGGGGCTTCTAGAGAGACCCAGTACTTC,CASSDSGGASRETQYF
TRBJ2-2,-,TRBD1,TRBV5-6,TGTGCCAGCAGCCCGGACAGGGGGTATTCATCCGGGGAGCTGTTTTTT,CASSPDRGYSSGELFF
TRBJ2-3,many,-,TRBV6-5,TGTGCCAGCAGTTACAGGGACTTAGATACGCAGTATTTT,CASSYRDLDTQYF
TRBJ1-2,few,TRBD1,TRBV11-1,TGTGCCAGCAGCGGAACAGGGACAGTCTATGGCTACACCTTC,CASSGTGTVYGYTF
TRBJ2-1,-,TRBD2,TRBV11-3,TGTGCCAGCAGCGGTGGACTAGCCAATGAGCAGTTCTTC,CASSGGLANEQFF
TRBJ1-2,few,-,TRBV19,TGTGCCAGTGGGAACAGGGACCATGGCTACACCTTC,CASGNRDHGYTF
TRBJ1-2,few,-,TRBV20-1,TGCAGTGCCGAGCCGGGGGATGGCTACACCTTC,CSAEPGDGYTF
TRBJ2-7,-,-,TRBV5-6,TGTGCCAGCAGCCGACTGTTCGTCTACGAGCAGTACTTC,CASSRLFVYEQYF
TRBJ1-6,-,-,TRBV10-3,TGTGCCATCAAACAGGTTGGTGAAAATTCACCCCTCCACTTT,CAIKQVGENSPLHF
TRBJ2-1,-,-,TRBV2,TGTGCCAGCAGTCGGGCTAGCATCCCTGAGCAGTTCTTC,CASSRASIPEQFF
TRBJ2-1,-,TRBD1,TRBV7-2,TGTGCCAGCAGCTCGCGCTGGGACAGTCCCTACAATGAGCAGTTCTTC,CASSSRWDSPYNEQFF
TRBJ2-1,-,-,TRBV2,TGTGCCAGCAGTGAAGACTCCACGTTTGGCAATGAGCAGTTCTTC,CASSEDSTFGNEQFF
TRBJ2-2,-,-,TRBV29-1,TGCAGCGTTGGAGTTGCGAACACCGGGGAGCTGTTTTTT,CSVGVANTGELFF
TRBJ2-1,-,TRBD1,TRBV19,TGTGCCAGTCGGGACAGGTTGAATGAGCAGTTCTTC,CASRDRLNEQFF
TRBJ2-1,few,-,TRBV5-6,TGTGCCAGCAGCTTGACGGGGAATGAGCAGTTCTTC,CASSLTGNEQFF
TRBJ2-1,-,TRBD2,TRBV5-1,TGCGCCAGCAGCTTGTCCGGGACTAGCGGGGGGGCGAAGCAGTTCTTC,CASSLSGTSGGAKQFF
TRBJ2-7,few,-,TRBV6-5,TGTGCCAGCAGTAGTGCTAGGAGGAGCTCCTACGAGCAGTACTTC,CASSSARRSSYEQYF
TRBJ2-7,-,-,TRBV28,TGTGCCAGCAGTAAGCGATCTAGCGCACTATCCTACGAGCAGTACTTC,CASSKRSSALSYEQYF
TRBJ2-1,-,TRBD1,TRBV4-2,TGTGCCAGCCGGGACAGCAACAATGAGCAGTTCTTC,CASRDSNNEQFF
TRBJ1-2,-,-,TRBV2,TGTGCCAGCAGCCCTCAGGTGCCCCGCTATGGCTACACCTTC,CASSPQVPRYGYTF
TRBJ2-5,-,-,TRBV7-8,TGTGCCAGCAATCCAAGGGGGGGGCCACAAGAGACCCAGTACTTC,CASNPRGGPQETQYF
TRBJ2-7,-,TRBD1,TRBV5-6,TGTGCCAGCAGCCCCGGACAGGGAGTCCACGAGCAGTACTTC,CASSPGQGVHEQYF
TRBJ2-3,-,TRBD2,TRBV4-2,TGTGCCAGCAGCCAAGTACTAGCGGGAGGCCGTCCGGATACGCAGTATTTT,CASSQVLAGGRPDTQYF
TRBJ1-1,-,-,TRBV4-3,TGCGCCAGCAGCGTAGATGGGACATTCGAAAACACTGAAGCTTTCTTT,CASSVDGTFENTEAFF
TRBJ2-3,-,TRBD2,TRBV10-3,TGTGCCATCAGCAGTAGCGGGAGCGGGACAGATACGCAGTATTTT,CAISSSGSGTDTQYF
TRBJ2-7,-,-,TRBV27,TGTGCCAGCAGCTACCGCGGGGCGTCCTACGAGCAGTACTTC,CASSYRGASYEQYF
TRBJ1-2,-,-,TRBV19,TGTGCCAGTAGTATAGCACGAGGTTCGGGAGGATACTATGGCTACACCTTC,CASSIARGSGGYYGYTF
TRBJ2-3,-,-,TRBV9,TGTGCCAGCAGCGTAGCGGGAAATCCCACAGATACGCAGTATTTT,CASSVAGNPTDTQYF
TRBJ2-7,-,-,TRBV6-6,TGTGCCAGCCGTCCAGCAACACAAGAGGAGTACTTC,CASRPATQEEYF
TRBJ2-6,once,-,TRBV19,TGTGCCAGTAGCTCGGGACACAGGATCTCTGGGGCCAACGTCCTGACTTTC,CASSSGHRISGANVLTF
TRBJ1-1,-,TRBD1,TRBV11-1,TGTGCCAGCAGCTTATACGACAGGGGGGGCACTGAAGCTTTCTTT,CASSLYDRGGTEAFF
TRBJ1-5,-,-,TRBV19,TGTGCCAGTAGTATAGACAGGGCTCAGCCCCAGCATTTT,CASSIDRAQPQHF
TRBJ1-6,once,TRBD1,TRBV30,TGTGCCTGGAGGGGGGGGACAGGAGAAAATTCACCCCTCCACTTT,CAWRGGTGENSPLHF
TRBJ2-1,few,-,TRBV4-3,TGCGCCAGCAGCCATGATCTAACGTCCACCTACAATGAGCAGTTCTTC,CASSHDLTSTYNEQFF
TRBJ2-1,-,TRBD1,TRBV28,TGTGCCAGCAACGCCGACAGGGGGCAGGTTCCTGAGCAGTTCTTC,CASNADRGQVPEQFF
TRBJ2-2,-,-,TRBV9,TGTGCCAGCAGCGTGGAGGGGTACACCGGGGAGCTGTTTTTT,CASSVEGYTGELFF
TRBJ1-5,-,TRBD1,TRBV30,TGTGCCTGGAGTACAGGGGACAGAAGCAATCAGCCCCAGCATTTT,CAWSTGDRSNQPQHF
TRBJ1-1,-,-,TRBV4-2,TGTGCCAGCAGCCAAGCAGACCAGGGCACTGAAGCTTTCTTT,CASSQADQGTEAFF
TRBJ2-1,-,TRBD2,TRBV7-2,TGTGCCAGCAGCCCCAGGGAGCGGGAGGACGGGGATGAGCAGTTCTTC,CASSPREREDGDEQFF
TRBJ2-7,-,TRBD1,TRBV11-2,TGTGCCAGCAGCTTGAGAGGACAGGGGGCTCAGTACTTC,CASSLRGQGAQYF
TRBJ1-2,-,TRBD1,TRBV7-2,TGTGCCAGCAGAATGACAGGGGACTTCTATGGCTACACCTTC,CASRMTGDFYGYTF
TRBJ2-5,-,TRBD2,TRBV11-3,TGTGCCAGCAGCTTAGCCAGCGGGGCCCAAGAGACCCAGTACTTC,CASSLASGAQETQYF
TRBJ1-3,few,-,TRBV18,TGTGCCAGCTCACCTACAGGGATCGGAAACACCATATATTTT,CASSPTGIGNTIYF
TRBJ2-1,few,-,TRBV9,TGTGCCAGCAGCGCCGCTAGCGACTCCTACAATGAGCAGTTCTTC,CASSAASDSYNEQFF
TRBJ1-2,once,TRBD1,TRBV4-1,TGCGCCAGCAGCCAAGTCCGAACAGGGGGCGGCTATGGCTACACCTTC,CASSQVRTGGGYGYTF
TRBJ1-2,-,-,TRBV6-1,TGTGCCAGCAGTCCGGAGTGGGACTATGGCTACACCTTC,CASSPEWDYGYTF
TRBJ2-7,-,-,TRBV13,TGTGCCAGCAGCTTAAGCAGGGCCTCCTCCTACGAGCAGTACTTC,CASSLSRASSYEQYF
TRBJ2-7,-,TRBD2,TRBV13,TGTGCCAGCAGCCCCCAAGGACTAGCCGGAGCTGGGGAGCAGTACTTC,CASSPQGLAGAGEQYF
TRBJ2-1,few,TRBD2,TRBV2,TGTGCCAGCAGCGCCCTCCAGCGGGAGAGGGACAATGAGCAGTTCTTC,CASSALQRERDNEQFF
TRBJ2-7,-,TRBD2,TRBV11-2,TGTGCCAGCAGCTTTGGACTAGCGAGCTCCTACGAGCAGTACTTC,CASSFGLASSYEQYF
TRBJ1-1,-,-,TRBV11-2,TGTGCCAGCAGCCCCAATTTAAAGGGGCGTAAAGGTAACACTGAAGCTTTCTTT,CASSPNLKGRKGNTEAFF
TRBJ1-3,-,-,TRBV30,TGTGCCTGGACAAGGAGGCCCTCTGGAAACACCATATATTTT,CAWTRRPSGNTIYF
TRBJ2-7,few,TRBD1,TRBV28,TGTGCCAGCGGCTTAGGGGGCAATCTCTACGAGCAGTACTTC,CASGLGGNLYEQYF
TRBJ2-7,-,-,TRBV7-2,TGTGCCAGCAGCCGCCGAGGCGGGCTTAACTACGAGCAGTACTTC,CASSRRGGLNYEQYF